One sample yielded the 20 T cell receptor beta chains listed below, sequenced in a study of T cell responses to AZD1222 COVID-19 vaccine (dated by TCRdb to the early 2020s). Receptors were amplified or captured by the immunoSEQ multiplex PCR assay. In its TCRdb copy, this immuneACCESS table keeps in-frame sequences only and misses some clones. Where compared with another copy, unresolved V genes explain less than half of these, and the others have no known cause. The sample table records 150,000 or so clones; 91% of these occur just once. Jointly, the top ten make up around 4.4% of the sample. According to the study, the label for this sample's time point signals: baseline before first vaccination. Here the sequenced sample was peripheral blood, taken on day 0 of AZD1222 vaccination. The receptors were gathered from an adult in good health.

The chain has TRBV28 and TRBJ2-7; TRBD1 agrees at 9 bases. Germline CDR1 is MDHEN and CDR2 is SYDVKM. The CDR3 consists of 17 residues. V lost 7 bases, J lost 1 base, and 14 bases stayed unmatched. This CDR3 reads CASIFRLPGQGSYEQYF. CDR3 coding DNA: TGTGCCAGCATCTTCCGATTACCGGGACAGGGATCCTACGAGCAGTACTTC.

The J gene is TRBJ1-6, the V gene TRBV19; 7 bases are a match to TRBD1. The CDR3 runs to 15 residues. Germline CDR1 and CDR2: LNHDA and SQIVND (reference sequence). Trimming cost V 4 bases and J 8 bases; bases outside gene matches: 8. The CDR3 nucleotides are TGTGCCAGTAGTACCGAACAGGGGTGGTATTCACCCCTCCACTTT. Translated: CASSTEQGWYSPLHF.

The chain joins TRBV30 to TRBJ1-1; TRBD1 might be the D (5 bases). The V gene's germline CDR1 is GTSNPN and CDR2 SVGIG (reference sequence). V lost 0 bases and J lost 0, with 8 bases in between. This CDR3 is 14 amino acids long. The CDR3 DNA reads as TGTGCCTGGAGTGTACGGGGGATGAACACTGAAGCTTTCTTT. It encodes CAWSVRGMNTEAFF.

In DNA, the CDR3 is TGTGCCAGCAGCCAAAGCGGGTGGGGGACAGATACGCAGTATTTT. It yields the protein CASSQSGWGTDTQYF. The chain joins TRBV7-2 to TRBJ2-3, with a tentative D call TRBD2 (6 bases). Trimming took 5 bases from V and 3 from J, leaving 15 bases between them. CDR1 is SGHTA and CDR2 is FQGNSA in the germline V gene. The CDR3 runs 15 residues.

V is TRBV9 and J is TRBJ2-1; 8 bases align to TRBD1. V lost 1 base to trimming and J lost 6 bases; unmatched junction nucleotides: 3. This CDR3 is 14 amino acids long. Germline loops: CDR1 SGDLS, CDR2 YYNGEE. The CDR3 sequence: CASSVRGQVNEQFF. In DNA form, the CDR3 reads TGTGCCAGCAGCGTACGGGGACAGGTCAATGAGCAGTTCTTC.

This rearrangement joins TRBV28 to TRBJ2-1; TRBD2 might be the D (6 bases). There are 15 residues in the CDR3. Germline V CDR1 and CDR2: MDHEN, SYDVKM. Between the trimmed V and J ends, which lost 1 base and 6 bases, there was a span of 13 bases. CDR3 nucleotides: TGTGCCAGCAGTTTATTGGGCGGGACTTCCAATGAGCAGTTCTTC. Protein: CASSLLGGTSNEQFF.

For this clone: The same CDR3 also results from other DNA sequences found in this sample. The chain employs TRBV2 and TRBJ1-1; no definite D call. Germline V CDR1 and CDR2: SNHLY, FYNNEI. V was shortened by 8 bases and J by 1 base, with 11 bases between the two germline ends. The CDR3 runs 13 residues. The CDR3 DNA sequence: TGTGCCAGCTCCGGGCAGCCGAACACTGAAGCTTTCTTT. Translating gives CASSGQPNTEAFF.

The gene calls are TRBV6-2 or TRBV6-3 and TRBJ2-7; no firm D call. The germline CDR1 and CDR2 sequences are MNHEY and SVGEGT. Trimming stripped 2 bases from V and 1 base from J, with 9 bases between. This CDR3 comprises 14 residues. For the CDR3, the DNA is TGTGCCAGCAGTTACCCGCATGGGTCCTACGAGCAGTACTTC. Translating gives CASSYPHGSYEQYF.

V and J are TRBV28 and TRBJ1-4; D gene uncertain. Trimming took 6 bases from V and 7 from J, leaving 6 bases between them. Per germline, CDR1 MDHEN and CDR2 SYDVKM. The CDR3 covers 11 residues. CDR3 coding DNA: TGTGCCAGCAGGAGTGGTGAAAAACTGTTTTTT. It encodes CASRSGEKLFF. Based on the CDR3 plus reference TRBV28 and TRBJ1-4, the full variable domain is DVKVTQSSRYLVKRTGEKVFLECVQDMDHENMFWYRQDPGLGLRLIYFSYDVKMKEKGDIPEGYSVSREKKERFSLILESASTNQTSMYLCASRSGEKLFFGSGTQLSVL.

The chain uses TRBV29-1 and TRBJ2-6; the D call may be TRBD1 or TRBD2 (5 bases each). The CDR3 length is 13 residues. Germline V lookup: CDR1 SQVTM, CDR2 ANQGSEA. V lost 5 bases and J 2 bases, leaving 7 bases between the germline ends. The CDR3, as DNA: TGCAGCGTTCGAGGGGCTGGGGCCAACGTCCTGACTTTC. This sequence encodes CSVRGAGANVLTF.

In DNA, the CDR3 is TGTGCCAGCAGCCAAAGATCGTTCAGGGGAATCGCTGAAGCTTTCTTT. Translating gives CASSQRSFRGIAEAFF. The chain couples TRBV3-1 (or the pseudogene TRBV3-2) to TRBJ1-1, with D possibly TRBD1 on 6 matching bases. This CDR3 comprises 16 residues. The germline CDR1 and CDR2 sequences are LGHDT and YNNKEL (reference sequence). Between the trimmed V and J ends, which lost 2 bases and 6 bases, there was a span of 19 bases.

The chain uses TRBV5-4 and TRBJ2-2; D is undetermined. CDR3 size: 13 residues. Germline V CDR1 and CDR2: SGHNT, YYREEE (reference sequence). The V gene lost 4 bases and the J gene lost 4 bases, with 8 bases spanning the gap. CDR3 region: CASSPRGTGELFF. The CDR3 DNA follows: TGTGCCAGCAGCCCCCGAGGCACCGGGGAGCTGTTTTTT. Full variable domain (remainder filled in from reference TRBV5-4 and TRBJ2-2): ETGVTQSPTHLIKTRGQQVTLRCSSQSGHNTVSWYQQALGQGPQFIFQYYREEENGRGNFPPRFSGLQFPNYSSELNVNALELDDSALYLCASSPRGTGELFFGEGSRLTVL.

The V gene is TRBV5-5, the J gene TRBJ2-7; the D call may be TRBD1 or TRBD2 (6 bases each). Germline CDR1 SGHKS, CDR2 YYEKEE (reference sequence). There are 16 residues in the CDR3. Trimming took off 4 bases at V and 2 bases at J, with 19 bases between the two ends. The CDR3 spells CASSASRGRAAYEQYF. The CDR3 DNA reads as TGTGCCAGCAGCGCCTCCCGGGGGCGGGCGGCCTACGAGCAGTACTTC.

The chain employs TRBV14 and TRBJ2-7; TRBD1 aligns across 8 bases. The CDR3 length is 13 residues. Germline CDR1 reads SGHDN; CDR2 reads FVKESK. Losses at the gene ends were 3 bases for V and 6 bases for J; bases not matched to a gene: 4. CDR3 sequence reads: CASSQDRVGEQYF. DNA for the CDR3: TGTGCCAGCAGCCAGGACAGGGTAGGCGAGCAGTACTTC. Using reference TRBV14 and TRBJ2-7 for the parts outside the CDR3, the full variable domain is EAGVTQFPSHSVIEKGQTVTLRCDPISGHDNLYWYRRVMGKEIKFLLHFVKESKQDESGMPNNRFLAERTGGTYSTLKVQPAELEDSGVYFCASSQDRVGEQYFGPGTRLTVT.

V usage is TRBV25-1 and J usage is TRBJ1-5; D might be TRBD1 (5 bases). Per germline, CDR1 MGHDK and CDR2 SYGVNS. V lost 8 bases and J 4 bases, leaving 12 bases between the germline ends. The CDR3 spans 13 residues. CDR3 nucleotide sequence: TGTGCCAGCGGAACCGGGGGAAATCAGCCCCAGCATTTT. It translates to CASGTGGNQPQHF.

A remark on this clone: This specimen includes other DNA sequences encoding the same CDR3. CDR3 protein: CASSPGQGSYNEQFF. CDR3 nucleotides: TGTGCCAGCTCACCAGGGCAGGGGTCCTACAATGAGCAGTTCTTC. The chain carries TRBV18 and TRBJ2-1, with D maybe TRBD1 (6 bases). Trimming took 2 bases from V and 1 from J, leaving 9 bases between them. The CDR3 covers 15 residues. The germline V gene has CDR1 KGHSH and CDR2 LQKENI. The full variable domain, completed using reference TRBV18 and TRBJ2-1, is NAGVMQNPRHLVRRRGQEARLRCSPMKGHSHVYWYRQLPEEGLKFMVYLQKENIIDESGMPKERFSAEFPKEGPSILRIQQVVRGDSAAYFCASSPGQGSYNEQFFGPGTRLTVL.

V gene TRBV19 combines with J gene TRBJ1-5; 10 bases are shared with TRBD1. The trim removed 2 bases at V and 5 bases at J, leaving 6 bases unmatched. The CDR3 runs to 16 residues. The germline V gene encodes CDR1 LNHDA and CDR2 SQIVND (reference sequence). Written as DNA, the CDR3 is TGTGCCAGTAGTATACTAACCGGGACAGGGGATCAGCCCCAGCATTTT. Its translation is CASSILTGTGDQPQHF. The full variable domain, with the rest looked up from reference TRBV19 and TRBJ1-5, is DGGITQSPKYLFRKEGQNVTLSCEQNLNHDAMYWYRQDPGQGLRLIYYSQIVNDFQKGDIAEGYSVSREKKESFPLTVTSAQKNPTAFYLCASSILTGTGDQPQHFGDGTRLSIL.

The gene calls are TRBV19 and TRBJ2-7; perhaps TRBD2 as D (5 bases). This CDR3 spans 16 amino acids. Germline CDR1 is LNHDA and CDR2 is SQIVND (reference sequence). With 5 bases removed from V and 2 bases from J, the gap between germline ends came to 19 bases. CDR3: CASSSRWSGSAYEQYF. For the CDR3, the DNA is TGTGCCAGTAGTTCGCGTTGGTCGGGGTCTGCCTACGAGCAGTACTTC.

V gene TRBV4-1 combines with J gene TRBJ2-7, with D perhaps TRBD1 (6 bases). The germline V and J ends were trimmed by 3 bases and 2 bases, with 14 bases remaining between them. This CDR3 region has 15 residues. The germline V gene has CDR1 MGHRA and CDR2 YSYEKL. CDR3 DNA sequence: TGCGCCAGCAGCCAGGAGAACAGGGTGGCCTACGAGCAGTACTTC. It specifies CASSQENRVAYEQYF.

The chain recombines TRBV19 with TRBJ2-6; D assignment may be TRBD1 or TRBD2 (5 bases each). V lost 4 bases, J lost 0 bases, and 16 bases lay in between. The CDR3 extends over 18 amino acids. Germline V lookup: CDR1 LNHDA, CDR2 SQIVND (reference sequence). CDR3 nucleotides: TGTGCCAGTAGTACCCCCCGGGGCGCCGGCTCTGGGGCCAACGTCCTGACTTTC. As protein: CASSTPRGAGSGANVLTF.